What follows describes a single T cell receptor beta chain. The source of the sample is a study of blood T cell repertoires in COVID-19. Method: immunoSEQ multiplex PCR; TCRdb's copy keeps in-frame clones and lacks some. The repertoire holds around 260,000 clones, with roughly 87% as singletons. Sequenced: peripheral blood. This clonotype originated in a human donor in a cohort sampled during active COVID-19.

This CDR3 is CASSEHSPLSSYNEQFF. Here the CDR3 DNA reads TGCGCCAGCAGTGAACACAGCCCTCTTTCATCCTACAATGAGCAGTTCTTC. The rearrangement links TRBV10-1 to TRBJ2-1; no firm D call. Germline V gene data show CDR1 as WNHNN and CDR2 as SYGVQD (reference sequence). The CDR3 extends over 17 amino acids. The V end lost 3 bases, the J end lost 1 base, and 16 bases lay between the germline ends.